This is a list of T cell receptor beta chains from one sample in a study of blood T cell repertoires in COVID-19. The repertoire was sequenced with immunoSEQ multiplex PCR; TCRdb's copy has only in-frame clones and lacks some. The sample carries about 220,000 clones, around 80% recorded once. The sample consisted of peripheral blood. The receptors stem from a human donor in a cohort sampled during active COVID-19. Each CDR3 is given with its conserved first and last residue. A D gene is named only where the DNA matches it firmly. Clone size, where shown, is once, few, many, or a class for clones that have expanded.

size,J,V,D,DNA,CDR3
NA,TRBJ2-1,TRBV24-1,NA,TGTGCCACCAGTGATTTCGGACAGTACAATGAGCAGTTCTTC,CATSDFGQYNEQFF
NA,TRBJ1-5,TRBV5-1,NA,TGCGCCAGCAGCTACCCAGGACAGACCTATCAGCCCCAGCATTTT,CASSYPGQTYQPQHF
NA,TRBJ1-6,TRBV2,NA,TGTGCCAGCAGTGAAGGCGAATATTCACCCCTCCACTTT,CASSEGEYSPLHF
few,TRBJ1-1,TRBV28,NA,TGTGCCAGCACCCCTCGGGGGGGGAGGAACACTGAAGCTTTCTTT,CASTPRGGRNTEAFF
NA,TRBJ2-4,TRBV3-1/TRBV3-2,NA,TGTGCCAGCAGCAGGAACCCGGGGGAGGACATTCAGTACTTC,CASSRNPGEDIQYF
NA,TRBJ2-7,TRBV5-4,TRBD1,TGTGCCAGCACGGGGACAGGGGGCAACGAGCAGTACTTC,CASTGTGGNEQYF
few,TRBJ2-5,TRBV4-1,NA,TGCGCCAGCAGCCAATCCGGCAGGGCGGAGACCCAGTACTTC,CASSQSGRAETQYF
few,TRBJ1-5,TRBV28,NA,TGTGCCAGCAGTTCCCCCCGAGAAGGGAGGACCAATCAGCCCCAGCATTTT,CASSSPREGRTNQPQHF
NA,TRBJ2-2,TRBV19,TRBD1,TGTGCCAGTAGCCCGGGACAGGGTACCACCGGGGAGCTGTTTTTT,CASSPGQGTTGELFF
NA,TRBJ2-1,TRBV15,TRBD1,TGTGCCACCAGCACTCGCCGGGACAGGGTTTACAATGAGCAGTTCTTC,CATSTRRDRVYNEQFF
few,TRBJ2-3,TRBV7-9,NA,TGTGCCAGCAGTATGACTAGTGGCACAGATACGCAGTATTTT,CASSMTSGTDTQYF
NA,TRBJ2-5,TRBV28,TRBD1,TGTGCCAGCAGACTACAGGGGGCGTGGGAGACCCAGTACTTC,CASRLQGAWETQYF
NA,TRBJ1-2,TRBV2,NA,TGTGCCAGCAGATCGGCCAGGGAGGGTGGCTACACCTTC,CASRSAREGGYTF
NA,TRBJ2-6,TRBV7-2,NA,TGTGCCAGCAGCTTCATTCAGTTTCGCTCTGGGGCCAACGTCCTGACTTTC,CASSFIQFRSGANVLTF
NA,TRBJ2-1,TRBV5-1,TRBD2,TGCGCCAGCAGCTTGTTGGCTAGCGGGAGTAATGAGCAGTTCTTC,CASSLLASGSNEQFF
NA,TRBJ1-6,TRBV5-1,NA,TGCGCCAGCAGGGTTGGGGCAGGGGAATCACCCCTCCACTTT,CASRVGAGESPLHF
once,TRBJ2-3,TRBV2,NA,TGTGCCAGCAGTGATGGGGGGTTAGATACGCAGTATTTT,CASSDGGLDTQYF
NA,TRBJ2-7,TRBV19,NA,TGTGCCAGTAGACCCCGGGAAATCTCCTACGAGCAGTACTTC,CASRPREISYEQYF
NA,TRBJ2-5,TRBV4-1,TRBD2,TGCGCCAGCAGCTTAGGACTAGCGGGGAACCTCCAAGAGACCCAGTACTTC,CASSLGLAGNLQETQYF
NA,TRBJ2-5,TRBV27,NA,TGTGCCAGCAGCGGTAGACAGATGTACCAAGAGACCCAGTACTTC,CASSGRQMYQETQYF
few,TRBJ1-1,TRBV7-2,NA,TGTGCCAGCAGCTCCCCCGGTGGACAGAATGAAGCTTTCTTT,CASSSPGGQNEAFF
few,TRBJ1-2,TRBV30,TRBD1,TGTGCCTGGGCTAAGGACAGGGGCTATGGCTACACCTTC,CAWAKDRGYGYTF
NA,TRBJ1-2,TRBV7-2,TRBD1,TGTGCCAGCAGCTCGACAGGGACATCTAACTATGGCTACACCTTC,CASSSTGTSNYGYTF
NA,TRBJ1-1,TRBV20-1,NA,TGCAGTGCTAGTGAGTCTTCGAACACTGAAGCTTTCTTT,CSASESSNTEAFF
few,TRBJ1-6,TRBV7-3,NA,TGTGCCAGCAGCTTAACAGGGGCCGGTTCACCCCTCCACTTT,CASSLTGAGSPLHF
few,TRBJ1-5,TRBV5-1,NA,TGCGCCAGCAGCCCCCGGGCAGGGAGCAATCAGCCCCAGCATTTT,CASSPRAGSNQPQHF
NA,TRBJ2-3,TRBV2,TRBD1,TGTGCCAGCAGTGAACAAGGACAGGGGGCAGATACGCAGTATTTT,CASSEQGQGADTQYF
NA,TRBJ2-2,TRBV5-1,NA,TGCGCCAGCAGCTTGTCCAGGGGCTCTACCGGGGAGCTGTTTTTT,CASSLSRGSTGELFF
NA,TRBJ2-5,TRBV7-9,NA,TGTGCCAGCAGCCTTGGGGTCTCGACAGCCCTCGAGGAGACCCAGTACTTC,CASSLGVSTALEETQYF
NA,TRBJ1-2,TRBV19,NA,TGTGCCAGTAGTAGGCCCGGGGACACTACTAACTATGGCTACACCTTC,CASSRPGDTTNYGYTF
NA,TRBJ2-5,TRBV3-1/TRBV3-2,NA,TGTGCCAGCAGCCAAGATAGGGAGACGGGGTACTTC,CASSQDRETGYF
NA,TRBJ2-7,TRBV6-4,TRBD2,TGTGCCAGCAAGGTCGCCAAACGCAGCGGGAGGTCCTACGAGCAGTACTTC,CASKVAKRSGRSYEQYF
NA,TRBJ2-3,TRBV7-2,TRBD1,TGTGCCAGCAGCCCGGACAGGGCAGTGAAAGATACGCAGTATTTT,CASSPDRAVKDTQYF
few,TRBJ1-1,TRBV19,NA,TGTGCCAGTAGTATAGAACCCTCAGGTGCTGAAGCTTTCTTT,CASSIEPSGAEAFF
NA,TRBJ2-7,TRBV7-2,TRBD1,TGTGCCAGCAGCTGGGCCGGGACAGGGTCAGACGAGCAGTACTTC,CASSWAGTGSDEQYF
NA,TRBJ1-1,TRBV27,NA,TGTGCCAGCAGCCACGGGGAGAACACTGAAGCTTTCTTT,CASSHGENTEAFF
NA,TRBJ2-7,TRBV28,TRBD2,TGTGCCAGCAGTTTGGAACAGCCGGGGGGCGAGCAGTACTTC,CASSLEQPGGEQYF
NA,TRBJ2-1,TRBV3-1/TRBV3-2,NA,TGTGCCAGCAGCCAAGATGGGCTCCGTTTCGGTGAGCAGTTCTTC,CASSQDGLRFGEQFF
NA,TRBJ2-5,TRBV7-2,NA,TGTGCCAGCAGCTATTCGGTGGCGGAGGGTCAAGAGACCCAGTACTTC,CASSYSVAEGQETQYF
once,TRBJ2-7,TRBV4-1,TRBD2,TGCGCCAGCAGCCAAGATGCGGGAGCAGTTTACGAGCAGTACTTC,CASSQDAGAVYEQYF
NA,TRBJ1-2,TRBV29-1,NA,TGCAGCGTTCAGGGGAACTATGGCTACACCTTC,CSVQGNYGYTF
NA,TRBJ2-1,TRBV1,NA,TGCACCAGCACCGACAGCGGGAGCGGCTACAATGAGCAGTTCTTC,CTSTDSGSGYNEQFF
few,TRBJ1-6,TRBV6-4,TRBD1,TGTGCCAGCAGTGAGACAGGGGGCGACAATTCACCCCTCCACTTT,CASSETGGDNSPLHF
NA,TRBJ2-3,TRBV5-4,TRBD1,TGTGCCAGCAGGAGGGACAGGGGGCCCACAGATACGCAGTATTTT,CASRRDRGPTDTQYF
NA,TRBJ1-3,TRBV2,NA,TGTGCCAGCGGCCAGGGCTTAAGCTCTGGAAACACCATATATTTT,CASGQGLSSGNTIYF
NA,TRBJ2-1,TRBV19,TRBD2,TGTGCCAGTAGTAGGACTAGCGGGTCTAACAATGAGCAGTTCTTC,CASSRTSGSNNEQFF
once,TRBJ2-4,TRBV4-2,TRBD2,TGTGCCAGCAGCCAAGATTTTGGTAGCGGGGGTCGAAACATTCAGTACTTC,CASSQDFGSGGRNIQYF